This TCR beta chain was retrieved from a study of Ad26.COV2.S vaccination and SARS-CoV-2 variants. CDR3 length: 18 residues. CDR1 is MGHRA and CDR2 is YSYEKL in the germline V gene. V trimming: 1 base; J trimming: 1 base; junction bases outside the gene matches: 11. Profiling relied on immunoSEQ multiplex PCR, and the TCRdb table lists in-frame clones only, not all of them. This sample has about 350,000 clones, with less than 90% found just once. Treatment meaning: about 20 received Ad26.COV2.S at low or high dose, single or two shots; roughly 5 received placebo; per-sample allocation not given. The samples date from day 63 after the first vaccine or placebo injection.

This TCR came from a person between 18 and 59 years old who received the Ad26.COV2.S COVID-19 vaccine or a placebo. This rearrangement joins TRBV4-1 to TRBJ2-7; 9 positions match TRBD2. The specimen comprised peripheral blood, sampled in a trial of Ad26.COV2.S vaccine versus placebo. The DNA for the CDR3 is TGCGCCAGCAGCCAAGGCCCCGCGGGAGGGCCGATGTCCTACGAGCAGTACTTC. It encodes CASSQGPAGGPMSYEQYF.